What follows are 20 T cell receptor beta chains derived from one specimen sequenced in a study of T cell responses to AZD1222 COVID-19 vaccine. Only in-frame clones appear in the TCRdb table, and some are missing; sequencing was by immunoSEQ multiplex PCR. The table shows more than 120,000 clones, with roughly 90% occurring only once. The sequences come from peripheral blood, collected 28 days after the second AZD1222 dose. These TCRs come from an adult who received the AZD1222 COVID-19 vaccine.

The V gene is TRBV9, the J gene TRBJ2-1; D not certain. The CDR3 extends over 15 amino acids. Germline V CDR1 and CDR2: SGDLS, YYNGEE. The V end was cut by 6 bases, the J end by 0 bases, with 13 bases between. The CDR3 DNA is TGTGCCAGCAATCTTGGGGTTAGCTCCTACAATGAGCAGTTCTTC. It encodes CASNLGVSSYNEQFF.

CDR3 in amino acids: CASSQDRSNYNEQFF. CDR3 bases: TGTGCCAGCAGCCAAGATCGGAGTAACTACAATGAGCAGTTCTTC. V and J are TRBV3-1 (or the pseudogene TRBV3-2) and TRBJ2-1; unclear D gene. Germline CDR1 is LGHDT and CDR2 is YNNKEL (reference sequence). Trimming left V 0 bases short and J 3 bases short, with 9 bases between. CDR3 length equals 15 residues.

About this clone: At one end the junction does not follow the germline gene, possibly because of a read error. This rearrangement joins TRBV14 to TRBJ2-3; maybe TRBD2 (6 bases). CDR3 length equals 13 residues. In germline, CDR1 is SGHDN, CDR2 FVKESK. The CDR3: CASSQGGLAFWNF. The CDR3 DNA sequence: TGTGCCAGCAGCCAAGGGGGACTGGCATTTTGGAATTTT.

The chain couples TRBV20-1 to TRBJ2-3; D call uncertain. The germline V and J ends were trimmed by 3 bases and 2 bases, with 12 bases remaining between them. CDR3 length equals 14 residues. The germline CDR1 and CDR2 sequences are DFQATT and SNEGSKA (reference sequence). DNA of the CDR3: TGCAGTGCTAGTGATGCCAAATTCACAGATACGCAGTATTTT. As protein: CSASDAKFTDTQYF.

The chain is built from TRBV9 and TRBJ2-6; D is perhaps TRBD1 (5 bases). The CDR3 runs to 15 residues. Between the trimmed V and J ends, which lost 5 bases and 0 bases, there was a span of 9 bases. The germline V gene has CDR1 SGDLS and CDR2 YYNGEE. CDR3 sequence: CASRRTLSGANVLTF. CDR3 DNA sequence: TGTGCCAGCAGACGGACACTCTCTGGGGCCAACGTCCTGACTTTC. Looking up the rest from reference TRBV9 and TRBJ2-6 gives the full variable domain: DSGVTQTPKHLITATGQRVTLRCSPRSGDLSVYWYQQSLDQGLQFLIQYYNGEERAKGNILERFSAQQFPDLHSELNLSSLELGDSALYFCASRRTLSGANVLTFGAGSRLTVL.

This chain's CDR3 is CASSKGPLEGDTQYF. The CDR3 DNA sequence: TGTGCCAGTAGTAAAGGGCCCCTCGAGGGAGATACGCAGTATTTT. The chain joins TRBV19 to TRBJ2-3; tentative D call: TRBD2 (5 bases). The germline CDR1 and CDR2 sequences are LNHDA and SQIVND (reference sequence). The CDR3 is made up of 15 amino acids. Trimming removed 4 bases at V and 5 bases at J, with 16 bases between.

This chain joins TRBV27 and TRBJ1-5; tentatively, D is TRBD1 (5 bases). The CDR3 has 15 residues. Germline V gene data show CDR1 as MNHEY and CDR2 as SMNVEV (reference sequence). Trimming pared 4 bases from V and 3 bases from J, leaving 13 bases between. This CDR3 reads CASSWDGSNNQPQHF. CDR3 nucleotides: TGTGCCAGCAGTTGGGACGGATCAAACAATCAGCCCCAGCATTTT.

The chain is built from TRBV5-5 and TRBJ2-4; D gene uncertain. The germline V gene has CDR1 SGHKS and CDR2 YYEKEE (reference sequence). The V end was cut by 2 bases, the J end by 7 bases, with 10 bases between. The CDR3 covers 13 residues. The chain's CDR3 is CASSLGEANIQYF. CDR3 DNA sequence: TGTGCCAGCAGCTTAGGAGAGGCCAACATTCAGTACTTC.

The genes are TRBV9 and TRBJ1-1; 8 bases match TRBD1. The CDR3 spans 15 residues. Germline lookup yields CDR1 SGDLS and CDR2 YYNGEE. V shed 2 bases and J 6 bases; nucleotides not matched to a gene: 9. The CDR3 DNA reads as TGTGCCAGCAGCGTCTCCGGGACAGGAGGGTCTGAAGCTTTCTTT. Protein sequence: CASSVSGTGGSEAFF.

J is TRBJ1-1 and V is TRBV29-1; D gene unclear. Trimming took 4 bases from V and 4 from J, leaving 10 bases between them. The CDR3 has 12 amino acids. Germline V gene sequence: CDR1 SQVTM, CDR2 ANQGSEA. The CDR3 coding sequence is TGCAGCGTTGGTGGCAGTAGCACTGAAGCTTTCTTT. As protein: CSVGGSSTEAFF.

The chain links TRBV19 to TRBJ1-4; 8 nucleotides agree with TRBD1. Trimming cost V 5 bases and J 7 bases; bases outside gene matches: 9. This CDR3 region has 15 residues. Looked up from germline, CDR1 is LNHDA and CDR2 is SQIVND (reference sequence). The CDR3 here is CASSHGDRWPEKLFF. DNA for the CDR3: TGTGCCAGTAGTCATGGGGACAGGTGGCCTGAAAAACTGTTTTTT.

The sample holds one count of this clone. The J gene is TRBJ1-1, the V gene TRBV6-5; the D is unclear. Germline V gene lookup returns CDR1 MNHEY and CDR2 SVGAGI. V was trimmed by 8 bases and J by 2 bases, leaving 12 bases between them. This CDR3 is 13 amino acids long. The CDR3 bases are TGTGCCAGCGGGGTCACGCTCAACACTGAAGCTTTCTTT. It is translated as CASGVTLNTEAFF.

The V and J genes are TRBV6-6 and TRBJ2-1; TRBD2 matches at 9 bases. V lost 6 bases to trimming and J lost 7 bases; unmatched junction nucleotides: 13. This CDR3 comprises 16 residues. Germline loops: CDR1 MNHNY, CDR2 SVGAGI (reference sequence). The DNA for the CDR3 is TGTGCCAGCAGAAACCCCCGCGGGGGGGGCACGAATGAGCAGTTCTTC. Residues: CASRNPRGGGTNEQFF.

The chain is built from TRBV30 and TRBJ2-3; TRBD1 aligns across 7 bases. CDR1 is GTSNPN, CDR2 SVGIG, per germline (reference sequence). With V trimmed by 2 bases and J by 2 bases, 10 bases remained unmatched. The CDR3 sequence is 16 residues long. CDR3 nucleotide sequence: TGTGCCTGGAGTCCGAAGGACAGGCGGGTCACAGATACGCAGTATTTT. This gives the protein CAWSPKDRRVTDTQYF.

CDR3 sequence: CASSPSGGGSSGANVLTF. The CDR3 DNA reads as TGTGCCAGCTCACCATCAGGGGGCGGAAGCTCTGGGGCCAACGTCCTGACTTTC. The chain uses TRBV18 and TRBJ2-6; 8 positions match TRBD1. This CDR3 contains 18 residues. J lost 0 bases, V lost 2 bases, and 6 bases had no gene match. Germline lookup yields CDR1 KGHSH and CDR2 LQKENI.

This clone turned up a few times. This rearrangement joins TRBV28 to TRBJ2-1; 9 bases match TRBD2. Germline-derived CDR1 and CDR2 are MDHEN and SYDVKM. The CDR3 is 15 amino acids. Trimming cost V 7 bases and J 6 bases; bases outside gene matches: 10. CDR3 sequence (DNA): TGTGCCAGCAACCTCCTAGCGGGGCTAACCAATGAGCAGTTCTTC. This codes for CASNLLAGLTNEQFF.

This chain connects TRBV5-6 to TRBJ2-2; no firm D call. This CDR3 contains 14 residues. V was pared by 2 bases and J by 6 bases, with 11 bases between. The germline CDR1 and CDR2 sequences are SGHDT and YYEEEE. CDR3 protein: CASSFTSSPGELFF. The DNA of the CDR3 is TGTGCCAGCAGCTTTACCAGCTCTCCCGGGGAGCTGTTTTTT.

The sample holds a few counts of this clone. The J gene is TRBJ2-2, the V gene TRBV24-1; possibly TRBD1 for D (6 bases). The germline CDR1 and CDR2 sequences are KGHDR and SFDVKD. This CDR3 has 15 residues. V was shortened by 4 bases and J by 4 bases, with 12 bases between the two germline ends. CDR3 residues: CATSDQGQTTGELFF. CDR3 bases: TGTGCCACCAGTGACCAGGGACAAACCACCGGGGAGCTGTTTTTT.

Concerning this clone itself: The junction differs from germline at one of its ends, possibly a read error. Other DNA sequences of this sample code for an identical CDR3. The rearrangement joins TRBV6-1 to TRBJ2-3; D possibly corresponds to TRBD2 (7 bases). Looked up from germline, CDR1 is MNHNS and CDR2 is SASEGT. The CDR3 is 15 amino acids. The CDR3 DNA is TGTGCCAGCAGCGAAGGGGGGGGATCCACAGATACGCAGTATTTT. Its protein product is CASSEGGGSTDTQYF.

The CDR3 region is CASSQRGNTQYF. CDR3 DNA: TGTGCCAGCAGCCAAAGAGGTAATACGCAGTATTTT. The chain links TRBV27 to TRBJ2-3; D is unresolved. V dropped 6 bases and J dropped 7 bases, with 11 bases sitting between them. Germline loops: CDR1 MNHEY, CDR2 SMNVEV (reference sequence). CDR3 size: 12 residues.